This paragraph reports one T cell receptor beta chain. This sample stems from a study of PD-L1 blockade in urothelial cancer. There are 17 residues in the CDR3. The trim removed 4 bases at V and 7 bases at J, leaving 14 bases unmatched. Germline V gene data show CDR1 as SGHAT and CDR2 as FQNNGV. Using immunoSEQ multiplex PCR, the repertoire was profiled, and TCRdb retains in-frame clones only, with some absent. The sample has 45,000 to 50,000 clones, approximately 88% seen once. Sample: PBMCs, taken around atezolizumab (anti-PD-L1) treatment. The chain couples TRBV11-2 to TRBJ2-1; 9 positions agree with TRBD2. The receptor was isolated from a man of 80 years or more with urothelial cancer. The CDR3 sequence: CASSYTSGRPAGNEQFF. The CDR3 DNA follows: TGTGCCAGCAGCTACACGAGCGGGAGGCCCGCCGGAAATGAGCAGTTCTTC.